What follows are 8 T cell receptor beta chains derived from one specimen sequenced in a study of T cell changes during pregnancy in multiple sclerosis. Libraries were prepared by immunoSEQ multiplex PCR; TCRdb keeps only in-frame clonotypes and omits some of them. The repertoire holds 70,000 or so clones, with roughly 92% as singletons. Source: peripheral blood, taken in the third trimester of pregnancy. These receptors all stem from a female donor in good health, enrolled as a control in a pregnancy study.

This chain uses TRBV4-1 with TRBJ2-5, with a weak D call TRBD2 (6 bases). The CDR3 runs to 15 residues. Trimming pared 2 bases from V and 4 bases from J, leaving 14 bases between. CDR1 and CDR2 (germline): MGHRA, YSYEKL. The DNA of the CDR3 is TGCGCCAGCAGCCAATATTTCGGGGGAGGAGAGACCCAGTACTTC. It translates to CASSQYFGGGETQYF.

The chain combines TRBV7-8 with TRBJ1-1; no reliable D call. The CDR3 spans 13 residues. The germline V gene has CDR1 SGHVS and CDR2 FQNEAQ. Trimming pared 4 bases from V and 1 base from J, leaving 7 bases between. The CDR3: CASSSQENTEAFF. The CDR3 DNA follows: TGTGCCAGCAGCTCCCAGGAGAACACTGAAGCTTTCTTT.

The CDR3 bases are TGTGCCAGCAGTCCCCCGACTAGCGGGAGCAACAATGAGCAGTTCTTC. Translated, it gives CASSPPTSGSNNEQFF. J is TRBJ2-1 and V is TRBV7-3; 12 bases agree with TRBD2. Trimming at V came to 6 bases and at J to 5 bases, leaving 8 bases not matched to a gene. There are 16 residues in the CDR3. Germline V gene data show CDR1 as SGHTA and CDR2 as FQGTGA.

Here the CDR3 reads CASSEALQNRGENIQYF. The CDR3 nucleotides are TGTGCCAGCAGTGAAGCGCTACAGAATCGGGGAGAAAACATTCAGTACTTC. This sequence joins TRBV6-1 and TRBJ2-4, with a weak D call TRBD2 (5 bases). The CDR3 runs to 17 residues. The V gene's germline CDR1 is MNHNS and CDR2 SASEGT. Trimming removed 0 bases at V and 5 bases at J, with 17 bases between.

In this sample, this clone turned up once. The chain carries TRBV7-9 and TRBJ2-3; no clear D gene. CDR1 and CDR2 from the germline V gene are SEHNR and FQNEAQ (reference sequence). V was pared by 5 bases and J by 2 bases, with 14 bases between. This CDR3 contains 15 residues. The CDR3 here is CASSPPIGPTDTQYF. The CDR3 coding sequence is TGTGCCAGCAGCCCACCTATTGGGCCCACAGATACGCAGTATTTT.

The CDR3: CASSSLTTGGDEKLFF. Written as DNA, the CDR3 is TGTGCCAGCAGCTCGCTCACGACAGGGGGCGATGAAAAACTGTTTTTT. This chain uses TRBV5-4 with TRBJ1-4; 10 bases are a match to TRBD1. CDR1 and CDR2 (germline): SGHNT, YYREEE (reference sequence). The J segment lost 6 bases and the V segment lost 3 bases, leaving 8 bases of the junction unmatched. CDR3 length: 16 residues. Combining the CDR3 with reference TRBV5-4 and TRBJ1-4 gives the whole variable domain ETGVTQSPTHLIKTRGQQVTLRCSSQSGHNTVSWYQQALGQGPQFIFQYYREEENGRGNFPPRFSGLQFPNYSSELNVNALELDDSALYLCASSSLTTGGDEKLFFGSGTQLSVL.

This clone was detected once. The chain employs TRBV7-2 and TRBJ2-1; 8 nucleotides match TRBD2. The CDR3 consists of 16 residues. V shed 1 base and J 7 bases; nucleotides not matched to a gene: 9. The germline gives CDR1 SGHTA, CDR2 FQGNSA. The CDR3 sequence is CASSLVGSGRWNEQFF. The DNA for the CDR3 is TGTGCCAGCAGCTTAGTAGGCAGCGGGAGATGGAATGAGCAGTTCTTC.

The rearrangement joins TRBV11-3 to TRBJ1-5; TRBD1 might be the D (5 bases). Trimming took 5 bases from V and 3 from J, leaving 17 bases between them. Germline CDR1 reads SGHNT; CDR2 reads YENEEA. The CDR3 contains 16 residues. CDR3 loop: CASSPGGQGDNQPQHF. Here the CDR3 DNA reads TGTGCCAGCAGCCCAGGAGGGCAGGGCGACAATCAGCCCCAGCATTTT.